These 22 T cell receptor beta chains originate from one sample sequenced in a study of T cell clones after liver transplantation. Repertoires were generated with immunoSEQ multiplex PCR, while TCRdb's copy carries only in-frame clones and drops some. The sample includes 75,000 to 100,000 clones, 82% seen only once; the top ten take approximately 0.45%. The material sequenced was CD4+ T cells from blood, taken 46 months after liver transplant. Every receptor here comes from a human patient who received a liver transplant. Some T cells may trace back to the graft donor.

This chain connects TRBV5-4 to TRBJ2-7, with a possible D match to TRBD2 (6 bases). The CDR3 consists of 15 residues. V dropped 1 base and J dropped 2 bases, with 13 bases sitting between them. Germline V gives CDR1 SGHNT, CDR2 YYREEE (reference sequence). CDR3 sequence: CASSLKRANTYEQYF. Here the CDR3 DNA reads TGTGCCAGCAGCTTGAAGCGGGCCAATACCTACGAGCAGTACTTC.

The chain employs TRBV6-5 and TRBJ2-3; D is unclear. V was pared by 4 bases and J by 4 bases, with 3 bases between. This CDR3 spans 11 amino acids. Germline V lookup: CDR1 MNHEY, CDR2 SVGAGI. Here the CDR3 reads CASSWADTQYF. In DNA, the CDR3 is TGTGCCAGCAGTTGGGCAGATACGCAGTATTTT.

The gene calls are TRBV4-3 and TRBJ2-6; D tentatively reads TRBD1 or TRBD2 (5 bases each). Germline V lookup: CDR1 LGHNA, CDR2 YSLEER. This CDR3 comprises 14 residues. The V end was cut by 3 bases, the J end by 4 bases, with 7 bases between. In DNA form, the CDR3 reads TGCGCCAGCAGCCAGGGGACCGGGGCCAACGTCCTGACTTTC. Translating it yields CASSQGTGANVLTF.

J is TRBJ2-1 and V is TRBV19, with 10 nucleotides matching TRBD2. The germline gives CDR1 LNHDA, CDR2 SQIVND (reference sequence). The CDR3 runs to 16 residues. V dropped 5 bases and J dropped 3; count of bases not matched to a gene: 7. The CDR3 DNA reads as TGTGCCAGTAGTGTCTTTAGCGGGAGGCACTACAATGAGCAGTTCTTC. Translated, it gives CASSVFSGRHYNEQFF.

About this clone: Other DNA sequences within the sample encode an identical CDR3. The chain uses TRBV11-2 and TRBJ2-1; TRBD2 is a possible D gene (5 bases). Germline V gives CDR1 SGHAT, CDR2 FQNNGV. There are 16 residues in the CDR3. V lost 2 bases and J lost 0, with 11 bases in between. In DNA, the CDR3 is TGTGCCAGCAGCTTATCAGGAGGAAGCTCCTACAATGAGCAGTTCTTC. The encoded protein is CASSLSGGSSYNEQFF.

This sequence joins TRBV11-2 and TRBJ2-7; no definite D call. The CDR3 loop spans 13 amino acids. Germline V gene lookup returns CDR1 SGHAT and CDR2 FQNNGV. V was shortened by 3 bases and J by 2 bases, with 8 bases between the two germline ends. As DNA, the CDR3 is TGTGCCAGCAGCTTCGGGCCAACCTACGAGCAGTACTTC. It translates to CASSFGPTYEQYF.

V usage is TRBV7-2 and J usage is TRBJ2-1; 7 bases agree with TRBD2. Germline values: CDR1 SGHTA, CDR2 FQGNSA. With V trimmed by 2 bases and J by 9 bases, 7 bases remained unmatched. This CDR3 is 14 amino acids long. CDR3 sequence: CASSLRGGSAEQFF. The DNA of the CDR3 is TGTGCCAGCAGCTTACGTGGCGGGAGCGCTGAGCAGTTCTTC.

The chain links TRBV19 to TRBJ2-2, with D perhaps assigned TRBD1 or TRBD2 (5 bases each). Germline V lookup: CDR1 LNHDA, CDR2 SQIVND (reference sequence). V was cut by 4 bases and J by 2 bases, with 14 bases left in between. The CDR3 has 16 amino acids. Here the CDR3 reads CASSTLDRLNTGELFF. The CDR3 DNA is TGTGCCAGTAGTACCCTAGACAGACTAAACACCGGGGAGCTGTTTTTT.

The V call is TRBV18, the J call TRBJ2-7; 9 positions match TRBD1. The CDR3 loop spans 14 amino acids. With V trimmed by 6 bases and J by 0 bases, 3 bases remained unmatched. The germline V gene encodes CDR1 KGHSH and CDR2 LQKENI. In nucleotides, the CDR3 is TGTGCCAGCTCTGGGACAGGGCTCTCCTACGAGCAGTACTTC. Its translation is CASSGTGLSYEQYF.

The chain carries TRBV18 and TRBJ2-7, with 11 bases that match TRBD2. V gave up 0 bases and J gave up 4 bases; unmatched junction bases: 8. This CDR3 has 17 residues. CDR1 is KGHSH and CDR2 is LQKENI in the germline V gene. The CDR3 DNA reads TGTGCCAGCTCACCACCGGGGGGGACTAGCGGAGTTTACGAGCAGTACTTC. Translated, it gives CASSPPGGTSGVYEQYF.

This clone was recorded once. The V gene is TRBV6-6, the J gene TRBJ1-1, with D unclear. The germline CDR1 and CDR2 sequences are MNHNY and SVGAGI (reference sequence). With 7 bases removed from V and 1 base from J, the gap between germline ends came to 10 bases. The CDR3 length is 13 residues. CDR3 bases: TGTGCCAGCAAGGCGGAACGGAACACTGAAGCTTTCTTT. Protein sequence: CASKAERNTEAFF.

The chain is built from TRBV14 and TRBJ2-4; 7 positions agree with TRBD2. This CDR3 region has 16 residues. Germline lookup yields CDR1 SGHDN and CDR2 FVKESK. The trim removed 4 bases at V and 0 bases at J, leaving 6 bases unmatched. The CDR3 DNA follows: TGTGCCAGCAGCCCCTCTAGCGGTCTAGCCAAAAACATTCAGTACTTC. Amino acids: CASSPSSGLAKNIQYF.

The chain is built from TRBV7-8 and TRBJ1-5; a possible D gene is TRBD1 (5 bases). This CDR3 comprises 17 residues. In germline, CDR1 is SGHVS, CDR2 FQNEAQ. V shed 0 bases and J shed 1 base, with 13 bases lying between them. Here the CDR3 reads CASSLASGGGSNQPQHF. Written as DNA, the CDR3 is TGTGCCAGCAGCTTAGCGAGTGGGGGAGGGAGCAATCAGCCCCAGCATTTT.

This clone was seen just once. Other DNA sequences in this specimen translate into the identical CDR3. The chain employs TRBV29-1 and TRBJ2-3; D might be TRBD2 (6 bases). The CDR3 totals 14 residues. Germline V gene sequence: CDR1 SQVTM, CDR2 ANQGSEA. Trimming shortened V by 6 bases and J by 2 bases, and 15 bases separated the two germline ends. CDR3 DNA: TGCAGCGTGGGGGGTGCGGGCTCCACAGATACGCAGTATTTT. This codes for CSVGGAGSTDTQYF.

V is TRBV5-1 and J is TRBJ2-7; 7 positions agree with TRBD2. Germline values: CDR1 SGHRS, CDR2 YFSETQ. Trimming removed 3 bases from V and 2 bases from J; junction bases left unmatched: 8. This CDR3 comprises 15 residues. Written as DNA, the CDR3 is TGCGCCAGCAGCTCGGACTCGGGGGGACCCTACGAGCAGTACTTC. Residues: CASSSDSGGPYEQYF.

The chain recombines TRBV28 with TRBJ1-2; TRBD1 might be the D (5 bases). The V gene lost 4 bases and the J gene lost 4 bases, with 16 bases spanning the gap. The CDR3 is made up of 15 amino acids. Looked up from germline, CDR1 is MDHEN and CDR2 is SYDVKM. CDR3 loop: CASSSVRGIGYGYTF. As DNA, the CDR3 is TGTGCCAGCAGTTCTGTAAGGGGTATCGGCTATGGCTACACCTTC.

The gene calls are TRBV28 and TRBJ1-2; 7 nucleotides align to TRBD1. CDR1 is MDHEN and CDR2 is SYDVKM in the germline V gene. CDR3 length equals 13 residues. V lost 8 bases and J lost 3; bases outside the gene matches: 6. This chain's CDR3 is CASLVGGDYGYTF. The CDR3 DNA follows: TGTGCCAGCCTCGTAGGGGGCGACTATGGCTACACCTTC.

The genes are TRBV5-4 and TRBJ2-4; D is undetermined. Trimming removed 1 base at V and 5 bases at J, with 10 bases between. CDR1 SGHNT and CDR2 YYREEE come from the germline V gene (reference sequence). The CDR3 spans 14 residues. The CDR3 region has the DNA TGTGCCAGCAGCTTGATAGGGTCGGAAAACATTCAGTACTTC. Translated, it gives CASSLIGSENIQYF.

The chain is built from TRBV2 and TRBJ2-7; TRBD2 aligns across 7 bases. Germline V gene data show CDR1 as SNHLY and CDR2 as FYNNEI. The CDR3 is made up of 14 amino acids. Germline trimming cut 4 bases from V and 6 bases from J; bases unmatched to any gene: 9. The CDR3 nucleotides read TGTGCCAGCAGTGGGTTTGGGGGGGGTCTCGAGCAGTACTTC. This codes for CASSGFGGGLEQYF.

This clone occurred once. The chain employs TRBV5-6 and TRBJ2-1; D might be TRBD2 (5 bases). Germline V gene sequence: CDR1 SGHDT, CDR2 YYEEEE. The V gene lost 2 bases and the J gene lost 7 bases, with 16 bases spanning the gap. The CDR3 covers 15 residues. The CDR3 DNA is TGTGCCAGCAGCTTAGGGCGCGGGCCTGGGAATGAGCAGTTCTTC. It codes for CASSLGRGPGNEQFF. Supplemented by reference TRBV5-6 and TRBJ2-1, the full variable domain reads DAGVTQSPTHLIKTRGQQVTLRCSPKSGHDTVSWYQQALGQGPQFIFQYYEEEERQRGNFPDRFSGHQFPNYSSELNVNALLLGDSALYLCASSLGRGPGNEQFFGPGTRLTVL.

The chain couples TRBV5-8 to TRBJ1-5; TRBD1 agrees at 7 bases. This CDR3 is built from 14 residues. Germline loops: CDR1 SGHTS, CDR2 YDEGEE. The ends lost 4 bases at V and 7 bases at J; junction bases unmatched: 8. Here the CDR3 DNA reads TGTGCCAGCAGCCCGGGACAGATGGAACAGCCCCAGCATTTT. It yields the protein CASSPGQMEQPQHF.

This clone was seen just once. This chain uses TRBV18 with TRBJ2-3; 7 bases agree with TRBD1. Germline CDR1 KGHSH, CDR2 LQKENI. Losses at the gene ends were 6 bases for V and 3 bases for J; bases not matched to a gene: 3. This CDR3 contains 13 residues. This chain's CDR3 is CASSPGQTDTQYF. CDR3 bases: TGTGCCAGCTCGCCGGGACAGACAGATACGCAGTATTTT.